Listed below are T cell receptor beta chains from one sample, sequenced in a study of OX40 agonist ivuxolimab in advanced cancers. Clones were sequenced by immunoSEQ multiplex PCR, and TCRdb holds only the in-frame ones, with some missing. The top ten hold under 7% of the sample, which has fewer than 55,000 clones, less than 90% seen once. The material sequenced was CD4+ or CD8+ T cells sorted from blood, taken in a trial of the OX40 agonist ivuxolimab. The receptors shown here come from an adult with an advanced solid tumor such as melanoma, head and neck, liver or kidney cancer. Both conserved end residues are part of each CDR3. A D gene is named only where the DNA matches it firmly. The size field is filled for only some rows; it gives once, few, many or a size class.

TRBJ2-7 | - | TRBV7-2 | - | TGTGCCAGCAGTCGGCGACTAGGGGGGATGTACGAGCAGTACTTC | CASSRRLGGMYEQYF
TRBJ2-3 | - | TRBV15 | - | TGTGCCACCAATCGGGACATAGACACAGATACGCAGTATTTT | CATNRDIDTDTQYF
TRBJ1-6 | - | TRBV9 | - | TGTGCCAGCAGCTCCCAATCGGGATCTTATGGCTCACCCCTCCACTTT | CASSSQSGSYGSPLHF
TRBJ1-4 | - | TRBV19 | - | TGTGCCAGTCGAATGGGTGAAAAACTGTTTTTT | CASRMGEKLFF
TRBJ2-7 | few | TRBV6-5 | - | TGTGCCAGCAGTTACTCGATTTGGGGAGAGCAGTACTTC | CASSYSIWGEQYF
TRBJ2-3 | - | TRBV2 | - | TGTGCCAGCAGTAAACAGGTTAGCACAGATACGCAGTATTTT | CASSKQVSTDTQYF
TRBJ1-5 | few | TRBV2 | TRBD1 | TGTGCCAGCAGTATCTCTACAGGGGGGGGCAATCAGCCCCAGCATTTT | CASSISTGGGNQPQHF
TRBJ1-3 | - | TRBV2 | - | TGTGCCAGCAAGGGGCCCAGCACTGGAAACACCATATATTTT | CASKGPSTGNTIYF
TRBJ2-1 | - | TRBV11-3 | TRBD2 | TGTGCCAGCAGCCTCGGGACTAGCGGGGTATACAATGAGCAGTTCTTC | CASSLGTSGVYNEQFF
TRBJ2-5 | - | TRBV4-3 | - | TGCGCCAGCAGCCAAGTTAGACAATCGGAGACCCAGTACTTC | CASSQVRQSETQYF
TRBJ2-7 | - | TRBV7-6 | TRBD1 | TGTGCCAGCAGCTTAGTGTCGACAGGGGCCTCCTACGAGCAGTACTTC | CASSLVSTGASYEQYF
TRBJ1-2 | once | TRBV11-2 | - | TGTGCCAGCAGCTCACGGGACTATGGCTACACCTTC | CASSSRDYGYTF
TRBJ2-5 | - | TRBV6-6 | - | TGTGCCAGCAGTTACGGGGAGACCCAGTACTTC | CASSYGETQYF
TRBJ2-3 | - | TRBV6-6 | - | TGTGCCAGCAGTTACGTGCCACATACGCAGTATTTT | CASSYVPHTQYF
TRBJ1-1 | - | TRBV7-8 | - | TGTGCCAGCAGCTTAGTTCAAGAGAACACTGAAGCTTTCTTT | CASSLVQENTEAFF
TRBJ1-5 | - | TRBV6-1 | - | TGTGCCAGCAGTGACCAGGGAGGCAATCAGCCCCAGCATTTT | CASSDQGGNQPQHF
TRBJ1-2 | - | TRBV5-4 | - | TGTGCCAGCAGCTGGGGGATTGGAGGCTACACCTTC | CASSWGIGGYTF
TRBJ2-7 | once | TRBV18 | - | TGTGCCAGCTCACCAACCGTCTACGAGCAGTACTTC | CASSPTVYEQYF
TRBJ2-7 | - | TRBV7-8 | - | TGTGCCAGCAGCTTAGAGCTCTTGGGCGAGCAGTACTTC | CASSLELLGEQYF
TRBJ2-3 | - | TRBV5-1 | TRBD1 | TGCGCCAGCAGATCTCAGGGGGCATCGGATACGCAGTATTTT | CASRSQGASDTQYF
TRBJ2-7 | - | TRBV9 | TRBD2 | TGTGCCAGCAGCGTGGAACTAGCGGGAGTTCTTCTCGAGCAGTACTTC | CASSVELAGVLLEQYF
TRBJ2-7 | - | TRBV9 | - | TGTGCCAGCAGCGAAGCCGGGGGCTACGAGCAGTACTTC | CASSEAGGYEQYF
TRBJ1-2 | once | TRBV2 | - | TGTGCCAGCAGTGGACTAGGAGCGGGGCAGAGTTATGGCTACACCTTC | CASSGLGAGQSYGYTF
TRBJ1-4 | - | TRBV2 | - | TGTGCCAGCAGCCAGGGAACTGCAACTAATGAAAAACTGTTTTTT | CASSQGTATNEKLFF
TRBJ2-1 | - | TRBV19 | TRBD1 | TGTGCCAGTAGTACGACAGGGGGTTCCTACAATGAGCAGTTCTTC | CASSTTGGSYNEQFF
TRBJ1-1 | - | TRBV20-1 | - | TGCAGTGCCACGTGGGGCACTGAAGCTTTCTTT | CSATWGTEAFF
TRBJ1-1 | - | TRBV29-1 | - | TGCAGCGTTGATCCGACAGATATCATGAACACTGAAGCTTTCTTT | CSVDPTDIMNTEAFF
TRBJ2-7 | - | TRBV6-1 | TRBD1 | TGTGCCAGCAGTGAAGCGCTAGGGACAGGGTCCTACGAGCAGTACTTC | CASSEALGTGSYEQYF
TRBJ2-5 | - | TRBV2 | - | TGTGCCAGCAGCGCGGTCCGGCCGGGTGAGCAGTACTTC | CASSAVRPGEQYF
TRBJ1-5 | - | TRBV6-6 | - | TGTGCCAGCAGGATGGATAGCAATCAGCCCCAGCATTTT | CASRMDSNQPQHF
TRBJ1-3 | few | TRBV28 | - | TGTGCCAGCAGTCCAATAGAAAACACCATATATTTT | CASSPIENTIYF
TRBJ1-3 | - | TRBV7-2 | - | TGTGCCAGCAGCCCAGGGAATGTTGGAAACACCATATATTTT | CASSPGNVGNTIYF
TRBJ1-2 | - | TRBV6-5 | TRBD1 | TGTGCCAGCAGTTACTCTTTTGGGACAGCCTATGGCTACACCTTC | CASSYSFGTAYGYTF
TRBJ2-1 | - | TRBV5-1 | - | TGCGCCAGCAGCTTAGGGCAGGGGCCTGTCAATGAGCAGTTCTTC | CASSLGQGPVNEQFF
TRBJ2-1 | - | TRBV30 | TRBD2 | TGTGCCTGCGGGGGGAAGCGGAGGAGCTCCTACAATGAGCAGTTCTTC | CACGGKRRSSYNEQFF
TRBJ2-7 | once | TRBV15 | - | TGTGCCACCAGCTCGGCCGGGCAAATTTTCTACGAGCAGTACTTC | CATSSAGQIFYEQYF
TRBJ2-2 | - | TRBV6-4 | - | TGTGCCAGCAGTGACGAGGAGTACACCGGGGAGCTGTTTTTT | CASSDEEYTGELFF
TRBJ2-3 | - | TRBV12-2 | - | TGTGCAAGTCGCCTAAAGGGGTCTAGCGGGAGTAAGCGCACAGATACGCAGTATTTT | CASRLKGSSGSKRTDTQYF
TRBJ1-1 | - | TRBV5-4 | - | TGTGCCAGCAGCTTGTCGTGGAACACTGAAGCTTTCTTT | CASSLSWNTEAFF
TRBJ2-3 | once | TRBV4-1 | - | TGCGCCAGCAGCCAAGATTACGACGGGTACTACACAGATACGCAGTATTTT | CASSQDYDGYYTDTQYF
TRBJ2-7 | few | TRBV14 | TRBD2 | TGTGCCAGCAGCCATTATACTAGCGGGAGGGACGAGCAGTACTTC | CASSHYTSGRDEQYF
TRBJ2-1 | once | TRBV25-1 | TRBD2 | TGTGCCAGCAGTGAATGGGGTAGCGGGAGTTCGAATGAGCAGTTCTTC | CASSEWGSGSSNEQFF
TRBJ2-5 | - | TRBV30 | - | TGTGCCTGGAGTCCAGGGCTGTTCAAGATGTCCCAGTACTTC | CAWSPGLFKMSQYF
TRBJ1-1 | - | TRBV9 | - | TGTGCCAGCAGCGTAGCCGGGGGCGGCACTGAAGCTTTCTTT | CASSVAGGGTEAFF
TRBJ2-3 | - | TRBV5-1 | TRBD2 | TGCGCCAGCAGCACCGGGACTAGCGGGCGCACAGATACGCAGTATTTT | CASSTGTSGRTDTQYF
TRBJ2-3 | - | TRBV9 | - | TGTGCCAGCAGAGTGACAGGTGACCCACAGATTAGTCCAGATACGCAGTATTTT | CASRVTGDPQISPDTQYF
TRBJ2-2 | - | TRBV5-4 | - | TGTGCCAGCAGCTTGCTCGGGACTTTTTACACCGGGGAGCTGTTTTTT | CASSLLGTFYTGELFF